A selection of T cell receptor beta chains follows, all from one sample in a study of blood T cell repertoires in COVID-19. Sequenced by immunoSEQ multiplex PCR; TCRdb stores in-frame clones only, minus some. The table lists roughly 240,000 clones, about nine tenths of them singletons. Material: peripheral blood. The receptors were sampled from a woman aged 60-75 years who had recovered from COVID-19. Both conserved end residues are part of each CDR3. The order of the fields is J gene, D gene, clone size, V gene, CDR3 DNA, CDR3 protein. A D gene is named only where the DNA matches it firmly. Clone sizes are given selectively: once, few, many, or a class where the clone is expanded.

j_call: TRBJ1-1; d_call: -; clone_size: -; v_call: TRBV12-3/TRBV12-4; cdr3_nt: TGTGCCAGCAGTCCAGGGGAAACTGAAGCTTTCTTT; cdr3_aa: CASSPGETEAFF
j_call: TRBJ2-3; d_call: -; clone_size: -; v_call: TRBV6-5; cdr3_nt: TGTGCCAGCAGTTTCGGCGGGGTGAGCACAGATACGCAGTATTTT; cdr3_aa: CASSFGGVSTDTQYF
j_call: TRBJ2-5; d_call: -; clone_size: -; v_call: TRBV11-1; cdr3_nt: TGTGCCAGCAGCCTTGAGGCAGGGGAGGAGACCCAGTACTTC; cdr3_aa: CASSLEAGEETQYF
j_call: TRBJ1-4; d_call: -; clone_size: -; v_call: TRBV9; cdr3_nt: TGTGCCAGCAGCGGACCCCAGGGGAGTAATGAAAAACTGTTTTTT; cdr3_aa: CASSGPQGSNEKLFF
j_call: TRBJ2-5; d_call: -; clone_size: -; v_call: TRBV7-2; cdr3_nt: TGTGCCAGCCAGACGGGGGGCTTGAGGGAGACCCAGTACTTC; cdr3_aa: CASQTGGLRETQYF
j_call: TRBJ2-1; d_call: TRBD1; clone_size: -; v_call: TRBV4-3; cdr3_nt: TGCGCCAGCAGCCGGGGCCGGGACAGGTCCTTCAATGAGCAGTTCTTC; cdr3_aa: CASSRGRDRSFNEQFF
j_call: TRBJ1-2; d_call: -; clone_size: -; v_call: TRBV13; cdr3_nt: TGTGCCAGCAGCGCCTTCGGCGGGGCTGCTAACTATGGCTACACCTTC; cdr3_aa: CASSAFGGAANYGYTF
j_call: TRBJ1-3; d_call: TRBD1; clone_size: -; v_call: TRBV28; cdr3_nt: TGTGCCAGCAGTTCCGGGACAGGGCCGGGAAACACCATATATTTT; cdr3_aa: CASSSGTGPGNTIYF
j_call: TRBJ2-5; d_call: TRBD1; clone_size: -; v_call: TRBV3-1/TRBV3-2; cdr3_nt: TGTGCCAGCAGCCAAGCAGGGGGCGGCTATGAGACCCAGTACTTC; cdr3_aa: CASSQAGGGYETQYF
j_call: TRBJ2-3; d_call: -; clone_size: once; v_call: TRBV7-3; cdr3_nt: TGTGCCAGCAGTTTACAGGGAGGGGGCACAGATACGCAGTATTTT; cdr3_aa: CASSLQGGGTDTQYF
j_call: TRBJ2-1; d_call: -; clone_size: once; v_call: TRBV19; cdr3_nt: TGTGCCAGCAGATCCTACAATGAGCAGTTCTTC; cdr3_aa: CASRSYNEQFF
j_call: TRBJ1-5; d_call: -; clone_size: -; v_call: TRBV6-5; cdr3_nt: TGTGCCAGCAGTAACATCAGAAATCAGCCCCAGCATTTT; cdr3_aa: CASSNIRNQPQHF
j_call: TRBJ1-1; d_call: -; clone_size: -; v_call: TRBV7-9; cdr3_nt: TGTGCCAGCAGCTTAGCCCAGATGAACACTGAAGCTTTCTTT; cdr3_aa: CASSLAQMNTEAFF
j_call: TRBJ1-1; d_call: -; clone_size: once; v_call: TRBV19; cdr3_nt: TGTGCCAGTAGTATTCGAGGGGAGGGCACTGAAGCTTTCTTT; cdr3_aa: CASSIRGEGTEAFF
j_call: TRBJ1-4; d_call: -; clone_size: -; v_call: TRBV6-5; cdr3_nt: TGTGCCAGCAGTTCTACGCGTGAAAAACTGTTTTTT; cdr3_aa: CASSSTREKLFF
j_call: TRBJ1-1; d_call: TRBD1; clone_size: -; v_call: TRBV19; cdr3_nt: TGTGCCAGTATCCCCGGCGCAGGGGGTTTTGGCACTGAAGCTTTCTTT; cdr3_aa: CASIPGAGGFGTEAFF
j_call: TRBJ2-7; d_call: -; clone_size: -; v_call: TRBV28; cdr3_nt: TGTGCCAGCAGTTTTATCGGCAGGGGCCGCGAGCAGTACTTC; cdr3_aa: CASSFIGRGREQYF
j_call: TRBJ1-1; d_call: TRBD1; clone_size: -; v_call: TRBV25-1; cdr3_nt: TGTGCCAGCAGTACACAGGGGGCTGGGGAAGCTTTCTTT; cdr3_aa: CASSTQGAGEAFF
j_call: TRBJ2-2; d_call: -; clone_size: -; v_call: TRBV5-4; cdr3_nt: TGTGCCAGCAGCTTGGTCCCCTCTGTAGACACCGGGGAGCTGTTTTTT; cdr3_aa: CASSLVPSVDTGELFF
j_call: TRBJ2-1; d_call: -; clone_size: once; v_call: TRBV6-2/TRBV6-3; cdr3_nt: TGTGCCAGCAGTACCCGGGCGGCGGGGTTTGAGCAGTTCTTC; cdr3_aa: CASSTRAAGFEQFF
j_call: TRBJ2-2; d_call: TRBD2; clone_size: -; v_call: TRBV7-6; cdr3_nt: TGTGCCAGCAGCTTAGTAGCGGGGGTCACCGGGGAGCTGTTTTTT; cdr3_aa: CASSLVAGVTGELFF
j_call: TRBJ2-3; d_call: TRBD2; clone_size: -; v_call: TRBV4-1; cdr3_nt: TGCGCCAGCAGCCATCCCACCTGGGGGACTAGCGTGGATACGCAGTATTTT; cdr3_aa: CASSHPTWGTSVDTQYF
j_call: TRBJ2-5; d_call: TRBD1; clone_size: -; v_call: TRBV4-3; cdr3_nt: TGCGCCAGCAGCCTTAGGGGCGGGACAGGGGAGGAGACCCAGTACTTC; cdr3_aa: CASSLRGGTGEETQYF
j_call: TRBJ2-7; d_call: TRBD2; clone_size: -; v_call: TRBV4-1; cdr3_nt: TGCGCCAGCAGCCAAGGCGGGGGCGAGCAGTACTTC; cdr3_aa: CASSQGGGEQYF
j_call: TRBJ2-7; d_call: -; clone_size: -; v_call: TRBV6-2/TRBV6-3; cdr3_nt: TGTGCCAGCAGTTTTTTTCTGGGGGGTTTCAGCTCCTACGAGCAGTACTTC; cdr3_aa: CASSFFLGGFSSYEQYF
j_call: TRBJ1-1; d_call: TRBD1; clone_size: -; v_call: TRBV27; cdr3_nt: TGTGCCAGCAGTCTGACAGGGCCCCCCAGCACTGAAGCTTTCTTT; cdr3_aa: CASSLTGPPSTEAFF
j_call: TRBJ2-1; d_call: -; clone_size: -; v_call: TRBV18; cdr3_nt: TGTGCCAGCTCACCACGGATAGCTGCGGGGACCAGAAGCTCCTACAATGAGCAGTTCTTC; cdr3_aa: CASSPRIAAGTRSSYNEQFF
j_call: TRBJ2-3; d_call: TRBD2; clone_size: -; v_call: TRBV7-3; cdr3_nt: TGTGCCTGTAAGGCCAGCGGGGGCACAGATACGCAGTATTTT; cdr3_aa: CACKASGGTDTQYF
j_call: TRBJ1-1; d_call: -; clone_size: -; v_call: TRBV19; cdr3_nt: TGTGCCAGTAGTAAGGGGTACGATGCTTTCTTT; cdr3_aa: CASSKGYDAFF
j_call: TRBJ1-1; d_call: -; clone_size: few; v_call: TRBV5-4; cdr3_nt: TGTGCCAGCAGCGGCCCGGGGGGGCCTGAAGCTTTCTTT; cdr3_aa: CASSGPGGPEAFF
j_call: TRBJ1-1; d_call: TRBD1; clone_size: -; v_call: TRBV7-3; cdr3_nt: TGTGCCAGCAGCACTCGACAGGGAGGCGGCGCTGAAGCTTTCTTT; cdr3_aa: CASSTRQGGGAEAFF
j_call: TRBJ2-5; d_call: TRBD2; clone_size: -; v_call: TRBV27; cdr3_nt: TGTGCCAGCAGTCCTAGCGGGGGGGCCGGGTATTGGGAGACCCAGTACTTC; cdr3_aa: CASSPSGGAGYWETQYF
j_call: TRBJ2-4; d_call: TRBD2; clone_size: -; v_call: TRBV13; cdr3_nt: TGTGCCAGCAGCGCAACGACTAGCTACATTCAGTACTTC; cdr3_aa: CASSATTSYIQYF
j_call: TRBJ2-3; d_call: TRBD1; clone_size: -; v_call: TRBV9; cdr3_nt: TGTGCCAGCAGCGGTCAGGGGGCCACTAGCACAGATACGCAGTATTTT; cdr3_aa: CASSGQGATSTDTQYF
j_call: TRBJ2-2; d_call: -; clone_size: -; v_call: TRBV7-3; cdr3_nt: TGTGCCAGCAGCTTACCGGGGACGAACACCGGGGAGCTGTTTTTT; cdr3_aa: CASSLPGTNTGELFF
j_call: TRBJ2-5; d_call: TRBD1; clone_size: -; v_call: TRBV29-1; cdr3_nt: TGCAGCGCATCTGCGCAGGGGGCTAGTGAGACCCAGTACTTC; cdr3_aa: CSASAQGASETQYF
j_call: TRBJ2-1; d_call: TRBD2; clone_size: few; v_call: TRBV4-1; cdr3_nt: TGCGCCAGCAGCCGCGAGCGGGGGGGCCTTGACAATGAGCAGTTCTTC; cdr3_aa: CASSRERGGLDNEQFF
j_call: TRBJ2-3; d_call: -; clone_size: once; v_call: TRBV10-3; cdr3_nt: TGTGCCATCAGTGTCGGGACTGTAAGCACAGATACGCAGTATTTT; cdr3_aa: CAISVGTVSTDTQYF
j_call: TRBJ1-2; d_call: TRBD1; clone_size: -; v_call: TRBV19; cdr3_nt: TGTGCCAGTCAGAAATCCGGGACAGTCTATGGCTACACCTTC; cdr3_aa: CASQKSGTVYGYTF
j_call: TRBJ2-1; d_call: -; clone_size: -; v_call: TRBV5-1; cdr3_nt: TGCGCCAGTACGTCGGAGGCGTACAATGAGCAGTTCTTC; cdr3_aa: CASTSEAYNEQFF
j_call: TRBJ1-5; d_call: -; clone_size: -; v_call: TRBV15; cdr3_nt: TGTGCCACCAGCTATGCAGAGGGAGATCAGCCCCAGCATTTT; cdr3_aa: CATSYAEGDQPQHF
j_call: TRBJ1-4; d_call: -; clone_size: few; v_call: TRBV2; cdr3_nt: TGTGCCAGCAGTGTGGAGATCCTGGAAAAACTGTTTTTT; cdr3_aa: CASSVEILEKLFF
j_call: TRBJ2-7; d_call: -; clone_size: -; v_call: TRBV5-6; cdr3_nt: TGTGCCAGCAGCTTGGCTGTTTCCTACGAGCAGTACTTC; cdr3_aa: CASSLAVSYEQYF
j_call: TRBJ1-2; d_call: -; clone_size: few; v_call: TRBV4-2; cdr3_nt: TGTGCCAGCAGCCAAGATGTCGACAGCGGGCCAGGCACCTTC; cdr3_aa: CASSQDVDSGPGTF
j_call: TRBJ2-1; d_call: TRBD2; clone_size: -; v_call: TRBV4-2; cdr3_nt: TGTGCCAGCAGCCAAGCGGCGCGGGGGGCCCTCGAGCAGTTCTTC; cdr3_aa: CASSQAARGALEQFF
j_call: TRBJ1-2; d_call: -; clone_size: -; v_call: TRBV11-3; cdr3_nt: TGTGCCAGCAGCTTTACTAGTCCCCGGGGCTATGGCTACACCTTC; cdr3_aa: CASSFTSPRGYGYTF
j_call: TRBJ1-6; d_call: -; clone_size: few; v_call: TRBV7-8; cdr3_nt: TGTGCCAGCAGCTTAGGTAGCTCCTATAATTCACCCCTCCACTTT; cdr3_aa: CASSLGSSYNSPLHF
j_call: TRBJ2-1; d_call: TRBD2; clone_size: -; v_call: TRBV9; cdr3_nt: TGTGCCAGCAGCGTAGCGGGCGGGGGGCTCTCCTACAATGAGCAGTTCTTC; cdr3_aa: CASSVAGGGLSYNEQFF
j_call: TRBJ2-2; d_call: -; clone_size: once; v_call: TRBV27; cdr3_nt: TGTGCCAGCAGTTTCTTCGGAGATCGTAACACCGGGGAGCTGTTTTTT; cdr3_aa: CASSFFGDRNTGELFF
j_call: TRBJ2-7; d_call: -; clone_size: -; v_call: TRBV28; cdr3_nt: TGTGCCAGCAGTACCCGGACAGAGCAGTACTTC; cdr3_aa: CASSTRTEQYF
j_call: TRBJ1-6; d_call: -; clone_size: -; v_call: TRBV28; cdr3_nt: TGTGCCAGCGTGTTCGGGGGGGCGAATTCACCCCTCCACTTT; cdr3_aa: CASVFGGANSPLHF
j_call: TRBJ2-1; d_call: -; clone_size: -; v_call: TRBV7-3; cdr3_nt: TGTGCCAGCAGCTCAGGGATAGGGCACGATGAGCAGTTCTTC; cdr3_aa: CASSSGIGHDEQFF
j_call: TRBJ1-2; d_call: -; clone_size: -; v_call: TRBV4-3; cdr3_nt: TGCGCCAGCAGCCAAGATTGGGAGCGCGGCTACACCTTC; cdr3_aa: CASSQDWERGYTF
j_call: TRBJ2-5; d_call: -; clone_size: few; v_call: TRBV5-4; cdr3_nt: TGTGCCAGCAGCTTGGATCCGGACTCACAAGAGACCCAGTACTTC; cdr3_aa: CASSLDPDSQETQYF